One and the same sample provided the 17 T cell receptor beta chains below, sequenced in a study of blood T cell repertoires in COVID-19. Profiled with immunoSEQ multiplex PCR; TCRdb holds only in-frame clones, not every one. Of some 230,000 clones in the sample, roughly 84% are singletons; the top ten hold 3% to 3.5%. The sequencing input was peripheral blood. These receptors came from a woman in her 30s who had recovered from COVID-19.

The chain is built from TRBV6-1 and TRBJ1-1; D is possibly TRBD1 (5 bases). This CDR3 contains 15 residues. V dropped 0 bases and J dropped 5 bases, with 13 bases sitting between them. Looked up from germline, CDR1 is MNHNS and CDR2 is SASEGT. In DNA, the CDR3 is TGTGCCAGCAGTGAAGCCGGGACTCTAGGGACTGAAGCTTTCTTT. This codes for CASSEAGTLGTEAFF.

The V gene is TRBV6-5, the J gene TRBJ2-1; D perhaps matches TRBD2 (6 bases). Trimming removed 8 bases from V and 4 bases from J, with 12 bases in between. CDR3 size: 13 residues. Germline V gives CDR1 MNHEY, CDR2 SVGAGI. CDR3 in DNA: TGTGCCAGCGGGGCGGGGAAATACAATGAGCAGTTCTTC. Amino acid sequence: CASGAGKYNEQFF.

This chain joins TRBV28 and TRBJ1-3; TRBD1 is a possible D gene (5 bases). V lost 7 bases and J 4 bases, leaving 14 bases between the germline ends. Germline CDR1 MDHEN, CDR2 SYDVKM. The CDR3 covers 14 residues. For the CDR3, the DNA is TGTGCCAGCACCGCCGGGGGTAGCGGAAACACCATATATTTT. It yields the protein CASTAGGSGNTIYF.

The gene calls are TRBV18 and TRBJ1-5; 11 bases align to TRBD1. After removal of 5 bases from V and 5 bases from J, the junction contained 8 bases not matched to a gene. Germline V gene sequence: CDR1 KGHSH, CDR2 LQKENI. The CDR3 totals 16 residues. The CDR3 reads CASSSGTGGPYQPQHF. In DNA, the CDR3 is TGTGCCAGCTCATCGGGGACAGGGGGTCCCTATCAGCCCCAGCATTTT.

The CDR3 region is CASSTRTGGETQYF. The CDR3 DNA is TGTGCCAGCAGCACCCGGACAGGAGGAGAGACCCAGTACTTC. J is TRBJ2-5 and V is TRBV3-1 (or the pseudogene TRBV3-2), with 7 bases that match TRBD1. J gave up 4 bases and V 5 bases, and 7 bases lay outside the gene matches. Germline CDR1 is LGHDT and CDR2 is YNNKEL (reference sequence). The CDR3 is 14 amino acids.

A single count supports this clone. This rearrangement joins TRBV29-1 to TRBJ1-1; tentatively, D is TRBD1 (5 bases). This CDR3 contains 15 residues. Germline CDR1 SQVTM, CDR2 ANQGSEA. Trimming removed 1 base from V and 3 bases from J, with 15 bases in between. CDR3 DNA: TGCAGCGTTGAAGGGTGGCGGGGCTACTACACTGAAGCTTTCTTT. It specifies CSVEGWRGYYTEAFF.

V usage is TRBV2 and J usage is TRBJ2-3, with 7 bases lining up with TRBD2. V lost 3 bases and J lost 6; bases outside the gene matches: 12. The CDR3 has 16 amino acids. CDR1 SNHLY and CDR2 FYNNEI come from the germline V gene. In nucleotides, the CDR3 is TGTGCCAGCAGTGAGTTGGCTAGCGGACACGGGGATACGCAGTATTTT. Translation gives CASSELASGHGDTQYF.

This chain connects TRBV28 to TRBJ2-7, with 8 bases that match TRBD1. V trimming: 2 bases; J trimming: 5 bases; junction bases outside the gene matches: 8. The germline gives CDR1 MDHEN, CDR2 SYDVKM. The CDR3 totals 15 residues. The CDR3 here is CASSLLQGAQDEQYF. CDR3 coding DNA: TGTGCCAGCAGTTTACTTCAGGGGGCGCAGGACGAGCAGTACTTC. Full variable domain (remainder filled in from reference TRBV28 and TRBJ2-7): DVKVTQSSRYLVKRTGEKVFLECVQDMDHENMFWYRQDPGLGLRLIYFSYDVKMKEKGDIPEGYSVSREKKERFSLILESASTNQTSMYLCASSLLQGAQDEQYFGPGTRLTVT.

The genes are TRBV10-3 and TRBJ2-2; TRBD2 agrees at 13 bases. The germline gives CDR1 ENHRY, CDR2 SYGVKD. CDR3 length: 16 amino acids. V lost 3 bases and J lost 6; bases outside the gene matches: 4. The CDR3 DNA reads TGTGCCATCAGTGAAACTAGCGGGAGGGTGGCCGGGGAGCTGTTTTTT. Amino acids: CAISETSGRVAGELFF.

This clone was counted between two and nine times. The rearrangement joins TRBV7-3 to TRBJ1-1; 8 nucleotides align to TRBD1. Germline CDR1 and CDR2: SGHTA and FQGTGA. The CDR3 sequence is 14 residues long. After removal of 6 bases from V and 4 bases from J, the junction contained 7 bases not matched to a gene. The CDR3 spells CASRLQGGFTEAFF. CDR3 nucleotides: TGTGCCAGCAGACTACAGGGGGGCTTCACTGAAGCTTTCTTT.

The CDR3 protein is CASSQYASGYNEQFF. CDR3 DNA: TGTGCCAGCAGCCAGTATGCTAGCGGCTACAATGAGCAGTTCTTC. This chain links TRBV3-1 (or the pseudogene TRBV3-2) with TRBJ2-1; 7 bases match TRBD2. The V gene end was trimmed by 3 bases and the J gene end by 3 bases; junction bases not matched to a gene: 5. Germline V gene sequence: CDR1 LGHDT, CDR2 YNNKEL (reference sequence). CDR3 size: 15 residues.

Here the CDR3 reads CASSQSSGRANEQFF. The DNA for the CDR3 is TGTGCCAGCAGCCAGTCTAGCGGGAGGGCCAATGAGCAGTTCTTC. This chain connects TRBV11-3 to TRBJ2-1, with 12 bases fitting TRBD2. The germline gives CDR1 SGHNT, CDR2 YENEEA. J lost 6 bases, V lost 5 bases, and 5 bases had no gene match. CDR3 size: 15 residues.

The CDR3 region has the DNA TGTGCCAGTGTCGGGACAGGGGAGAGGGGCGCAGATACGCAGTATTTT. This encodes CASVGTGERGADTQYF. The rearrangement links TRBV28 to TRBJ2-3; 10 positions match TRBD1. The germline V gene encodes CDR1 MDHEN and CDR2 SYDVKM. This CDR3 region has 16 residues. The ends lost 9 bases at V and 4 bases at J; junction bases unmatched: 13.

The rearrangement uses TRBV7-6 and TRBJ2-7; TRBD2 matches 7 bases. The CDR3 extends over 14 amino acids. The germline CDR1 and CDR2 sequences are SGHVS and FNYEAQ. The V gene end was trimmed by 6 bases and the J gene end by 4 bases; junction bases not matched to a gene: 9. In nucleotides, the CDR3 is TGTGCCAGCAGTCTGACTAGCCCTGGGTACGAGCAGTACTTC. It encodes CASSLTSPGYEQYF.

The chain links TRBV10-3 to TRBJ1-6; 10 bases agree with TRBD1. The CDR3 is 17 amino acids. Germline assignment: CDR1 ENHRY and CDR2 SYGVKD. V was clipped by 4 bases and J by 6 bases; unmatched bases: 9. The DNA of the CDR3 is TGTGCCATCAGTGGGGAAGGGACAGGGGTAGGTAATTCACCCCTCCACTTT. It translates to CAISGEGTGVGNSPLHF.

This clone came up a few times. The rearrangement links TRBV6-2 or TRBV6-3 to TRBJ1-6; 7 bases are shared with TRBD1. This CDR3 region has 16 residues. Germline CDR1 is MNHEY and CDR2 is SVGEGT. V dropped 5 bases and J dropped 5; count of bases not matched to a gene: 9. The CDR3 loop reads CASSRIQGPDNSPLHF. The DNA for the CDR3 is TGTGCCAGCAGTCGAATACAGGGGCCGGATAATTCACCCCTCCACTTT.

V gene TRBV19 combines with J gene TRBJ2-3; TRBD1 might be the D (6 bases). Per the germline V gene, CDR1 is LNHDA and CDR2 is SQIVND (reference sequence). The V gene lost 4 bases and the J gene lost 4 bases, with 15 bases spanning the gap. The CDR3 has 15 residues. The CDR3 region has the DNA TGTGCCAGTAGTACTAACAGGGTAGGAGCAGATACGCAGTATTTT. This codes for CASSTNRVGADTQYF.